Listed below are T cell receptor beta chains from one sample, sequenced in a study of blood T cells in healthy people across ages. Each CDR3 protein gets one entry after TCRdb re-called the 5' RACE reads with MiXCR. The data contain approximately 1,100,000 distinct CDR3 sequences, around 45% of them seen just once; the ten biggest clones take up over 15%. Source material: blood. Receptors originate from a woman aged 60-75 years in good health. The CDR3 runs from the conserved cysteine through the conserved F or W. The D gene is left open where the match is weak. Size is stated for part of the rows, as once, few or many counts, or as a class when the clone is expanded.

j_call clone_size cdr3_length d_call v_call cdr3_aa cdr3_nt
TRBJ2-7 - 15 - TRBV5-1 CASSLGGGRSDEQYF TGCGCCAGCAGCTTGGGCGGCGGACGGAGTGATGAGCAGTACTTC
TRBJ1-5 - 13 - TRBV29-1 CSVRADSNQPQHF TGCAGCGTCCGGGCAGATAGCAATCAGCCCCAGCATTTT
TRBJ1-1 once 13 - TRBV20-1 CSAGVGVNTEAFF TGCAGTGCCGGGGTAGGGGTGAACACTGAAGCTTTCTTT
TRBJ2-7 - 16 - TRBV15 CATSRDLASHGYEQYF TGTGCCACCAGCAGAGACCTAGCGTCCCATGGCTACGAGCAGTACTTC
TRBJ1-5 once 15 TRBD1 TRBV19 CASSELNRGLQPQHF TGTGCCAGTAGTGAACTTAACAGGGGGCTTCAGCCCCAGCATTTT
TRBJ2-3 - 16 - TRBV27 CASRDRPPLGTDTRYF TGTGCCAGCAGAGACCGCCCCCCTCTCGGCACAGATACGCGGTATTTT
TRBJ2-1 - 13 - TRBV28 CASRQTWSNEQFF TGTGCCAGCAGACAAACATGGAGCAATGAGCAGTTCTTC
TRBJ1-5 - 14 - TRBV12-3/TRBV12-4 CASSPRRSNQPQHF TGTGCCAGCAGTCCCCGGCGTAGCAATCAGCCCCAGCATTTT
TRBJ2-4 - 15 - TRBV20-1 CSARDGVLAKNIQYF TGCAGTGCTAGAGATGGGGTATTAGCCAAAAACATTCAGTACTTC
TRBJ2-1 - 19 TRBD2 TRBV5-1 CANSLGTSGRTSSYNEQFF TGCGCCAACAGCTTGGGGACTAGCGGGAGGACTTCCTCCTACAATGAGCAGTTCTTC
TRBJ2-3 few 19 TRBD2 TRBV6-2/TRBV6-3 CASSYSIGTSGRPTDTQYF TGTGCCAGCAGTTACTCGATAGGGACTAGCGGGAGACCCACAGATACGCAGTATTTT
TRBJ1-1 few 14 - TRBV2 CASSEGRGNTEAFF TGTGCCAGCAGTGAGGGCAGGGGGAACACTGAAGCTTTCTTT
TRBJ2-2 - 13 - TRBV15 CATSAKHTGELFF TGTGCCACCAGCGCCAAACACACCGGGGAGCTGTTTTTT
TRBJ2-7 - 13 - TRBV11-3 CAGSFDLTVEQYF TGTGCCGGCAGCTTCGATCTTACGGTCGAGCAGTACTTC
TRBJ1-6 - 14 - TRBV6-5 CASRPPGANSPLHF TGTGCCAGCAGACCTCCGGGGGCTAATTCACCCCTCCACTTT
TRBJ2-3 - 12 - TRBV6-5 CASSWARDTQYF TGTGCCAGCAGCTGGGCCCGAGATACGCAGTATTTT
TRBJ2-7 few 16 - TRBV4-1 CASSQVVTQGYYEQYF TGCGCCAGCAGCCAAGTAGTCACCCAGGGGTACTACGAGCAGTACTTC
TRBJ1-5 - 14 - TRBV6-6 CATMGGAGNQPQHF TGTGCCACCATGGGGGGGGCAGGCAATCAGCCCCAGCATTTT
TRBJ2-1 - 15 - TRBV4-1 CASSIMPGIENEQFF TGCGCCAGCAGCATCATGCCCGGTATTGAGAATGAGCAGTTCTTC
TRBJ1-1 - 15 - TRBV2 CASKSTRGRHTEAFF TGTGCCAGCAAGAGTACCAGGGGAAGACACACTGAAGCTTTCTTT
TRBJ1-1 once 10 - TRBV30 CASLGWEAFF TGTGCCAGCTTGGGGTGGGAAGCTTTCTTT
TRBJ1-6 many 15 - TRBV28 CASSTGPPYNSPLHF TGTGCCAGCAGTACTGGGCCACCCTATAATTCACCCCTCCACTTT
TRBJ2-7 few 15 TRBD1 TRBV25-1 CASSRRGPGSYEQYF TGTGCCAGCAGCCGCAGGGGGCCGGGCTCCTACGAGCAGTACTTC
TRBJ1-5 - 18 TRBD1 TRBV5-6 CASSLGRGQGAPLQPQHF TGTGCCAGCAGCTTGGGGAGGGGACAGGGGGCCCCTCTTCAGCCCCAGCATTTT
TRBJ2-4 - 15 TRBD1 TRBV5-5 CASSLSRDSVYELYF TGTGCCAGCAGCTTGAGTCGGGACAGCGTGTACGAGCTGTACTTC
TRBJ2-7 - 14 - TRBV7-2 CASSLDRVSDEQYF TGTGCCAGCAGCTTAGACAGGGTTAGTGACGAACAGTACTTC
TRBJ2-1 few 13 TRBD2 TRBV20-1 CSATSGRYNEQFF TGCAGTGCCACTAGCGGGAGGTACAATGAGCAGTTCTTC
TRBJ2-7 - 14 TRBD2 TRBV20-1 CSAPRTSGRYEQYF TGCAGTGCTCCCCGGACTAGCGGGAGGTACGAGCAGTACTTC
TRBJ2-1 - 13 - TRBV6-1 CASKPGGSWGQFF TGTGCCAGCAAGCCAGGGGGGAGTTGGGGGCAGTTCTTC
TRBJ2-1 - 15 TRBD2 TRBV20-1 CSATSGGRAYNEQFF TGCAGTGCTACCTCTGGCGGGAGGGCCTACAATGAGCAGTTCTTC
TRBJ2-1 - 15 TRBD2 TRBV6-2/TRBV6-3 CATLGLAGLYNEQFF TGTGCCACCCTGGGACTAGCGGGACTCTACAATGAGCAGTTCTTC
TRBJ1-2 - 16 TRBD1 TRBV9 CASSPRTGVISNGYTF TGTGCCAGCAGCCCCCGGACAGGGGTGATTAGCAATGGCTACACCTTC
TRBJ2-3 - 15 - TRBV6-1 CASTWDPSSTDTQYF TGTGCCAGCACCTGGGACCCTTCGAGCACAGATACGCAGTATTTT
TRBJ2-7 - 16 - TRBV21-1 CASSKGGSGMSYEQYF TGTGCCAGCAGCAAAGGGGGTAGCGGGATGTCCTACGAGCAGTACTTC
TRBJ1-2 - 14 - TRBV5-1 CASSLMMEGYGYTF TGCGCCAGCAGCTTGATGATGGAAGGATATGGCTACACCTTC
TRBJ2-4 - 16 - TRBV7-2 CASSLARPLAKNIQYF TGTGCCAGCAGCTTAGCCAGGCCCCTGGCCAAAAACATTCAGTACTTC
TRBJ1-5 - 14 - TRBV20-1 CSASSRDLNQPQHF TGCAGTGCTAGCTCCAGGGACTTAAATCAGCCCCAGCATTTT
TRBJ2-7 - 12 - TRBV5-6 CGSSLRRDEQYF TGTGGCAGCAGCTTACGGCGGGACGAGCAGTACTTC
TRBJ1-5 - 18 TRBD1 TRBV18 CASSPPTGTGGFYQPQHF TGTGCCAGCTCACCGCCCACCGGGACAGGGGGCTTTTATCAGCCCCAGCATTTT
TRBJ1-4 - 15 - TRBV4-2 CASSPTGQSNEKPFF TGTGCCAGCAGCCCCACAGGACAGTCTAATGAAAAACCGTTTTTT
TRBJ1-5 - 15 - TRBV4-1 CASSQTGSPPQPQHF TGCGCCAGCAGCCAAACAGGATCACCACCCCAGCCCCAGCATTTT
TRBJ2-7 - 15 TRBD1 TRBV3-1 CASSSHGTGVGSQYF TGTGCCAGCAGCTCGCATGGGACAGGCGTCGGATCCCAGTACTTC
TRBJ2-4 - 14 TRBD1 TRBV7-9 CAGSLRDSKNIQYF TGTGCCGGCAGCCTACGGGACAGTAAAAACATTCAGTACTTC
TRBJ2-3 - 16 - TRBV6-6 CASSYSRDRSLDTQYF TGTGCCAGCAGTTACTCCCGCGACAGGTCTTTGGATACGCAGTATTTT
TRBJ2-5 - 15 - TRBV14 CASSQGQARQETQYF TGTGCCAGCAGCCAAGGGCAAGCCCGGCAAGAGACCCAGTACTTC
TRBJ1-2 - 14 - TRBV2 CASSDGVPNYGYTF TGTGCCAGCAGTGATGGGGTTCCAAACTATGGCTACACCTTC
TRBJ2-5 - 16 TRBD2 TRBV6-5 CASSQRTSAYQETQYF TGTGCCAGCAGCCAAAGGACTAGCGCCTACCAAGAGACCCAGTACTTC
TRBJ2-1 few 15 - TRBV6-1 CASTDRGPPGGEQFF TGTGCCAGCACAGACCGGGGTCCGCCTGGAGGTGAGCAGTTCTTC
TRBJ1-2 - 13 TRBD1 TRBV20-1 CSAPGQGIYGYTF TGCAGTGCGCCCGGACAGGGGATCTATGGCTACACCTTC
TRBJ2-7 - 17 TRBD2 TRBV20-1 CSARGGLAGGYLDEQYF TGCAGTGCTCGTGGGGGACTAGCGGGAGGATACCTCGACGAGCAGTACTTC
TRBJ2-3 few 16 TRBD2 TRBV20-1 CSARGLWREGGDTQYF TGCAGTGCTAGAGGCCTATGGCGGGAGGGCGGAGATACGCAGTATTTT
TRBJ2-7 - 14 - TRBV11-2 CASSVPGLLYEQYF TGTGCCAGCAGCGTACCGGGACTTCTTTACGAGCAGTACTTC
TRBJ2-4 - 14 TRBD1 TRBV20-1 CSASPGQGALGQYF TGCAGTGCTAGCCCGGGACAGGGGGCGTTAGGGCAGTACTTC
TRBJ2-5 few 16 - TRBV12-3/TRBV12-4 CASSFGPGQGQETQYF TGTGCCAGCAGTTTTGGACCCGGGCAGGGCCAAGAGACCCAGTACTTC
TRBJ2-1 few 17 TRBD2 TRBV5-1 CASSLGLAGGRNNEQFF TGCGCCAGCAGCCTGGGACTAGCGGGAGGGCGGAACAATGAGCAGTTCTTC